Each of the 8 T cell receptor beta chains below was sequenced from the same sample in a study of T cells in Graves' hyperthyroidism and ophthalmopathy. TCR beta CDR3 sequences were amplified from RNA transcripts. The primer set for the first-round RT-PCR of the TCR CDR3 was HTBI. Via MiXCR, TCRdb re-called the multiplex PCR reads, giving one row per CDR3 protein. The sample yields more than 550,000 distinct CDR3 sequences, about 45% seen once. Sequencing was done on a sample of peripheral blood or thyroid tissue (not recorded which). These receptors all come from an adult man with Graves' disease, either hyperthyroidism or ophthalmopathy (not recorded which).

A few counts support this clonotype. This CDR3 is CASRGPWGWTEAFF. The CDR3 DNA follows: TGTGCCAGCAGGGGCCCGTGGGGATGGACTGAAGCTTTCTTT. The V call is TRBV2, the J call TRBJ1-1, with no clear D. The germline V gene has CDR1 SNHLY and CDR2 FYNNEI. Deletions cut 6 bases from V and 5 bases from J, with 16 bases between. The CDR3 contains 14 residues.

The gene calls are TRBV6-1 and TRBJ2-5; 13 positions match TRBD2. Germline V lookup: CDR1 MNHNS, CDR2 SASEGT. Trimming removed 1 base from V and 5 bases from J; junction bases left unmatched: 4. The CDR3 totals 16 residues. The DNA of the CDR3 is TGTGCCAGCAGTGAAGGGAGGACTAGCGGGAGTGAGACCCAGTACTTC. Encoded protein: CASSEGRTSGSETQYF.

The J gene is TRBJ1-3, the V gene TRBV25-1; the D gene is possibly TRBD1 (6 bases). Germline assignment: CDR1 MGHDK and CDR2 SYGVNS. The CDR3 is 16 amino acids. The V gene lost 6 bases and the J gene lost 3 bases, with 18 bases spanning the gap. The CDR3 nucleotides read TGTGCCAGCAGCGGTATAACAGGGCAACTTGGAAACACCATATATTTT. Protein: CASSGITGQLGNTIYF. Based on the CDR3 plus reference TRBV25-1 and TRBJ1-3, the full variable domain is EADIYQTPRYLVIGTGKKITLECSQTMGHDKMYWYQQDPGMELHLIHYSYGVNSTEKGDLSSESTVSRIRTEHFPLTLESARPSHTSQYLCASSGITGQLGNTIYFGEGSWLTVV.

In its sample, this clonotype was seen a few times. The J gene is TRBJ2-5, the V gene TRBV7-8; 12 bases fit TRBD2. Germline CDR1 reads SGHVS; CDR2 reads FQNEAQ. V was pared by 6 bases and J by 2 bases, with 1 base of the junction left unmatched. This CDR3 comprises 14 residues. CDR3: CASRTSGGQETQYF. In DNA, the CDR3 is TGTGCCAGCAGAACTAGCGGGGGGCAAGAGACCCAGTACTTC.

CDR3 region: CASSFRTGGTHGYTF. The CDR3 DNA sequence: TGTGCCAGCAGCTTCCGGACCGGGGGCACCCATGGCTACACCTTC. This sequence joins TRBV7-3 and TRBJ1-2, with D perhaps TRBD1 (6 bases). The CDR3 has 15 amino acids. Germline CDR1 reads SGHTA; CDR2 reads FQGTGA. V was cut by 3 bases and J by 6 bases, with 17 bases left in between.

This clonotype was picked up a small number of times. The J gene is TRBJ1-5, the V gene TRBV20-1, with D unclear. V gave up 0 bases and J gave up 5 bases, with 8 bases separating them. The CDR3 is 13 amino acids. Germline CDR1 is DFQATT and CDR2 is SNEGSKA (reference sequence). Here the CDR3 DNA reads TGCAGTGCTAGAGATCTTCAGGATCAGCCCCAGCATTTT. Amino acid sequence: CSARDLQDQPQHF.

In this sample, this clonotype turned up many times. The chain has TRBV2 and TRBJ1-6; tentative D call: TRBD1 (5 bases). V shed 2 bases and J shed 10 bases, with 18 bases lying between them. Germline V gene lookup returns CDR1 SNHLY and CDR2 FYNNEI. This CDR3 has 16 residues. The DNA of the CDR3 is TGTGCCAGCAGTGAAATGGGGCCCAGCCTTCGATCACCCCTCCACTTT. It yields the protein CASSEMGPSLRSPLHF.

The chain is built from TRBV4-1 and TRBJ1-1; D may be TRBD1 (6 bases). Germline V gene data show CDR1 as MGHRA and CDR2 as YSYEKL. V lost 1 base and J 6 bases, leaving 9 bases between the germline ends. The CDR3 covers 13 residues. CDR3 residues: CASSQVGGAEAFF. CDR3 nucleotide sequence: TGCGCCAGCAGCCAAGTAGGGGGGGCTGAAGCTTTCTTT.